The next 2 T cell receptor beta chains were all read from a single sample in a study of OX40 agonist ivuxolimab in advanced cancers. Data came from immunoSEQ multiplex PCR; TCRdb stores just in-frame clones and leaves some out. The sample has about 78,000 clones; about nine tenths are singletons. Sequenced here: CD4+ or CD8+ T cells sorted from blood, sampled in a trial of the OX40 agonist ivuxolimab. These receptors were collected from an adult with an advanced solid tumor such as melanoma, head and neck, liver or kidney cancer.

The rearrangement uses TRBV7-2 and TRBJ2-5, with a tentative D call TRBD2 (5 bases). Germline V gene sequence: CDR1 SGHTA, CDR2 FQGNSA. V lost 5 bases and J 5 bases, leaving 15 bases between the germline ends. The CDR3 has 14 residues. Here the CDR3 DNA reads TGTGCCAGCAGCCGACGGACTTTGGGCGAGACCCAGTACTTC. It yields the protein CASSRRTLGETQYF.

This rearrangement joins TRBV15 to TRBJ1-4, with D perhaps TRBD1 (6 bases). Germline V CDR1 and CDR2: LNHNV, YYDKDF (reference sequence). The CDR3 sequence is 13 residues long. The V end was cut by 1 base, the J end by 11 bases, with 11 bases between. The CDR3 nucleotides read TGTGCCACCAGCAGAGCTCAACAGGGTAAACTGTTTTTT. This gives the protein CATSRAQQGKLFF.